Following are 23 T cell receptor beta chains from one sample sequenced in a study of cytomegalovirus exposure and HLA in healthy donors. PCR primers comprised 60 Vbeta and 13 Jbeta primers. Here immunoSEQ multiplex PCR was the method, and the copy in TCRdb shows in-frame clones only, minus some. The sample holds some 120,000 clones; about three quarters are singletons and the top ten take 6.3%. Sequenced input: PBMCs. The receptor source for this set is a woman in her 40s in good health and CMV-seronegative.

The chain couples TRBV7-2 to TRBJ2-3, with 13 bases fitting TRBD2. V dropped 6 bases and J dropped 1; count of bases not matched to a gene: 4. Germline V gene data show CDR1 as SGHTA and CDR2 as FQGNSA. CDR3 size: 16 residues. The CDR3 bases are TGTGCCAGCAGTCCACTAGCGGGAGGGGGCACAGATACGCAGTATTTT. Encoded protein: CASSPLAGGGTDTQYF.

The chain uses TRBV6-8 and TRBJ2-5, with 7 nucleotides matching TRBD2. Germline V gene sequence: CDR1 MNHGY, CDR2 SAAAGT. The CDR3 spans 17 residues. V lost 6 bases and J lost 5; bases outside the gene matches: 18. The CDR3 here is CASRFSLRGRIGETQYF. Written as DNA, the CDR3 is TGTGCCAGCAGATTTAGTCTACGCGGGAGAATTGGTGAGACCCAGTACTTC.

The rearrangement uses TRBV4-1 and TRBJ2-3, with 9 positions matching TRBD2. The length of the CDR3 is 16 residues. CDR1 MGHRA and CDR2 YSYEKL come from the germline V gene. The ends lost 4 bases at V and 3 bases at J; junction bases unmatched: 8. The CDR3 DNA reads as TGCGCCAGCAGCCCCCTCCTAGCGGGAATTACAGATACGCAGTATTTT. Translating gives CASSPLLAGITDTQYF.

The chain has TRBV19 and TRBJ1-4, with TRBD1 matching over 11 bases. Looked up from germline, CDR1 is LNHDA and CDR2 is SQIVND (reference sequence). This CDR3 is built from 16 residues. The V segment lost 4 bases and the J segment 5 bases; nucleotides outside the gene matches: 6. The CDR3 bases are TGTGCCAGTAGTACGGACAGGGGGCGGAGGAATGAAAAACTGTTTTTT. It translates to CASSTDRGRRNEKLFF. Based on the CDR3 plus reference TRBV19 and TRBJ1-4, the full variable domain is DGGITQSPKYLFRKEGQNVTLSCEQNLNHDAMYWYRQDPGQGLRLIYYSQIVNDFQKGDIAEGYSVSREKKESFPLTVTSAQKNPTAFYLCASSTDRGRRNEKLFFGSGTQLSVL.

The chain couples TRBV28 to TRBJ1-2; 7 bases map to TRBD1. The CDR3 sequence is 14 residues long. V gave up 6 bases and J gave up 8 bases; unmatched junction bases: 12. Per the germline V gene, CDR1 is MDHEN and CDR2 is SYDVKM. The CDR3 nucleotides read TGTGCCAGCAGCCCAGAGGGGGCAGGAAAAGGCTACACCTTC. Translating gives CASSPEGAGKGYTF.

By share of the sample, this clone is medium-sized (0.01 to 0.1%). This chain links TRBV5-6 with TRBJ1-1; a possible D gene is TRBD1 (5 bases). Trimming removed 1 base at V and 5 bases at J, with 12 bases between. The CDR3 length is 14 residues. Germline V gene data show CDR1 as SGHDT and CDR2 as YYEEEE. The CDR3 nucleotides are TGTGCCAGCAGCTTGAAGCAGGGTTATACTGAAGCTTTCTTT. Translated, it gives CASSLKQGYTEAFF.

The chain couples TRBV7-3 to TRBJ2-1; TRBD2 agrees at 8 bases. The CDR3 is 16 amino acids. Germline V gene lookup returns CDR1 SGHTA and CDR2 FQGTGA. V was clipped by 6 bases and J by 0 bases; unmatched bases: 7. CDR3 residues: CASSSISGSSYNEQFF. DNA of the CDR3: TGTGCCAGCAGTTCAATAAGCGGGAGCTCCTACAATGAGCAGTTCTTC.

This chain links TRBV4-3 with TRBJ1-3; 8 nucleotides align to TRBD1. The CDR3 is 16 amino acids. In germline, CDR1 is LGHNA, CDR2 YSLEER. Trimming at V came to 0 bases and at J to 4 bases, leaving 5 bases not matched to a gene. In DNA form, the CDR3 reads TGCGCCAGCAGCCAAGATGCAGGGGGCAACGGAAACACCATATATTTT. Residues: CASSQDAGGNGNTIYF.

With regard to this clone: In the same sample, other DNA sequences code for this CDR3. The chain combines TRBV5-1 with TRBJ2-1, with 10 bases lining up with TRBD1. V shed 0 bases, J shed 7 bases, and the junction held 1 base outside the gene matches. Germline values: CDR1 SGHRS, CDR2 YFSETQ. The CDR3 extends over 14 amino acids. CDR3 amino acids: CASSLGTGGNEQFF. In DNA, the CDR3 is TGCGCCAGCAGCTTGGGGACAGGGGGGAATGAGCAGTTCTTC.

CDR3 bases: TGTGCCAGCAGCTTTTCTATGTTGAAGCCCCAGCATTTT. Protein sequence: CASSFSMLKPQHF. This chain links TRBV11-2 with TRBJ1-5; D call uncertain. The CDR3 runs to 13 residues. CDR1 is SGHAT, CDR2 FQNNGV, per germline. V dropped 3 bases and J dropped 8 bases, with 11 bases sitting between them.

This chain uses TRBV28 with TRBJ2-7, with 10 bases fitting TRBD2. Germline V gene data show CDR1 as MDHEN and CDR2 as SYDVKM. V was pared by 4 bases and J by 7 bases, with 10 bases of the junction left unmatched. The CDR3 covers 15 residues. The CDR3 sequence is CASSSRTSGGGEQYF. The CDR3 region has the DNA TGTGCCAGCAGTTCACGGACTAGCGGAGGGGGTGAGCAGTACTTC.

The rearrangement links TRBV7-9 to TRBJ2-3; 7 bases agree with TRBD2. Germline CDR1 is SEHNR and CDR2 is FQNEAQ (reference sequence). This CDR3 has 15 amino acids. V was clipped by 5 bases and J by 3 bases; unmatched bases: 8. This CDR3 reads CASSTSGKRTDTQYF. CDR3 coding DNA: TGTGCCAGCAGCACGAGCGGGAAGCGGACAGATACGCAGTATTTT.

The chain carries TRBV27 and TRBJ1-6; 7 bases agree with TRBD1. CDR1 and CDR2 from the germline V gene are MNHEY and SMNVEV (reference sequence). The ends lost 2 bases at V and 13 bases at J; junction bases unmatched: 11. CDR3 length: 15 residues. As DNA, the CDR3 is TGTGCCAGCAGTTTAGGGACAGCCCTGAATAGGCCCCTCCACTTT. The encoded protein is CASSLGTALNRPLHF.

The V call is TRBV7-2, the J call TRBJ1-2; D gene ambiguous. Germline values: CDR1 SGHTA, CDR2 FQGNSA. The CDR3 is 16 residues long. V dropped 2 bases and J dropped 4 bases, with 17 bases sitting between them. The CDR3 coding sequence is TGTGCCAGCAGCTTATATACGGCCCGGGAGGGCTATGGCTACACCTTC. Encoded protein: CASSLYTAREGYGYTF.

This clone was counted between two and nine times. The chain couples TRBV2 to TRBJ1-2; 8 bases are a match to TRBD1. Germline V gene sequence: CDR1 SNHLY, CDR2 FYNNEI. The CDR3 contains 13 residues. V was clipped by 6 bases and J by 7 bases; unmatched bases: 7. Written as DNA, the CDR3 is TGTGCCAGCAGGCTCGGACAGGGTGGTGGCTACACCTTC. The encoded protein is CASRLGQGGGYTF.

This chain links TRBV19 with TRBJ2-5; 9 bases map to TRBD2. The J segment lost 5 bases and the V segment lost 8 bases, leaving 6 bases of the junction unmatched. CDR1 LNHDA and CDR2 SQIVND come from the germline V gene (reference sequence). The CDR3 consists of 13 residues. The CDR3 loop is CASGREGQETQYF. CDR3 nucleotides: TGTGCCAGTGGGCGGGAGGGCCAGGAGACCCAGTACTTC.

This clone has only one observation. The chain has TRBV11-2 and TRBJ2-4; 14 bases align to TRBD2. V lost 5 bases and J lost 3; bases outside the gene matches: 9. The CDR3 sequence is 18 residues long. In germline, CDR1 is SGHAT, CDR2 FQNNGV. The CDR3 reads CASSPRTSGRRSKNIQYF. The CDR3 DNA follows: TGTGCCAGCAGCCCAAGGACTAGCGGGAGGAGGAGCAAAAACATTCAGTACTTC. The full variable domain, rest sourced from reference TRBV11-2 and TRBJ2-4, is EAGVAQSPRYKIIEKRQSVAFWCNPISGHATLYWYQQILGQGPKLLIQFQNNGVVDDSQLPKDRFSAERLKGVDSTLKIQPAKLEDSAVYLCASSPRTSGRRSKNIQYFGAGTRLSVL.

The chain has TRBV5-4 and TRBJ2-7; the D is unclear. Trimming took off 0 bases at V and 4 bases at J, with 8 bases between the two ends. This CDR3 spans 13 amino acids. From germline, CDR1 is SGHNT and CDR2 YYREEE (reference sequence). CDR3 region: CASSLALNYEQYF. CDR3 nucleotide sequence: TGTGCCAGCAGCTTGGCCCTTAATTACGAGCAGTACTTC.

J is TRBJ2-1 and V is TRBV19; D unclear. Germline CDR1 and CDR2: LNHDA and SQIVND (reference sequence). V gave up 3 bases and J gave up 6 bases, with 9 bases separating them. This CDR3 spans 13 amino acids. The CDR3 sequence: CASSMNGLNEQFF. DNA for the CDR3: TGTGCCAGTAGTATGAATGGGCTCAATGAGCAGTTCTTC.

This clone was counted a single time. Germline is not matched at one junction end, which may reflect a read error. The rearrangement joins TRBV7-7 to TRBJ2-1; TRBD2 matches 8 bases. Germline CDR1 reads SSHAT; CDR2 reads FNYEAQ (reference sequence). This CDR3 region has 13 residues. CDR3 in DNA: TGTGCTAGCAGCTTGGCTAGCGGGAATGAGCAGTTCTTC. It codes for CASSLASGNEQFF. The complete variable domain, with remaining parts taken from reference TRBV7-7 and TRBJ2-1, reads GAGVSQSPRYKVTKRGQDVTLRCDPISSHATLYWYQQALGQGPEFLTYFNYEAQPDKSGLPSDRFSAERPEGSISTLTIQRTEQRDSAMYRCASSLASGNEQFFGPGTRLTVL.

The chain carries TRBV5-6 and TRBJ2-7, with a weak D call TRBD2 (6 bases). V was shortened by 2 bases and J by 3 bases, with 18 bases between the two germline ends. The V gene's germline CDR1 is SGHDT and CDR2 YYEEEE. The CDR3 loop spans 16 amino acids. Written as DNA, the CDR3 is TGTGCCAGCAGCTTATCGACGGGACTCCTAAACTACGAGCAGTACTTC. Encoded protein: CASSLSTGLLNYEQYF. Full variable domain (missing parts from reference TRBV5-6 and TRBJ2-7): DAGVTQSPTHLIKTRGQQVTLRCSPKSGHDTVSWYQQALGQGPQFIFQYYEEEERQRGNFPDRFSGHQFPNYSSELNVNALLLGDSALYLCASSLSTGLLNYEQYFGPGTRLTVT.

CDR3 sequence reads: CASSWPGGAYNEQFF. The CDR3 region has the DNA TGCGCCAGCAGCTGGCCCGGGGGGGCCTACAATGAGCAGTTCTTC. The chain links TRBV5-1 to TRBJ2-1; 8 bases agree with TRBD2. The junction had 4 bases not matched to a gene; V was cut back by 3 bases and J by 2 bases. This CDR3 contains 15 residues. The germline gives CDR1 SGHRS, CDR2 YFSETQ.

CDR3 DNA: TGTGCCAGCAGTTACTCAAGCAACCTTGAAGCTTTCTTT. This codes for CASSYSSNLEAFF. This chain links TRBV6-6 with TRBJ1-1, with D unclear. CDR3 length: 13 residues. Trimming removed 0 bases at V and 7 bases at J, with 9 bases between. Per the germline V gene, CDR1 is MNHNY and CDR2 is SVGAGI (reference sequence).